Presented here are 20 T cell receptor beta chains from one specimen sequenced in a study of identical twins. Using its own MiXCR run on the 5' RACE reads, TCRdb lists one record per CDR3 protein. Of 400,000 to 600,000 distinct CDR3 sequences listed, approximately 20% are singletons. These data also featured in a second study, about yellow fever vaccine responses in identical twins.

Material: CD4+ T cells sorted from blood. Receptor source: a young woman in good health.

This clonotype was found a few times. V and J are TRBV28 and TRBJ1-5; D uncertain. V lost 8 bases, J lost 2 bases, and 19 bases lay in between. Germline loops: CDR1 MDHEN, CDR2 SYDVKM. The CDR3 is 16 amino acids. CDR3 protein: CASHTTTWVGNQPQHF. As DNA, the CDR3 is TGTGCCAGCCACACAACTACATGGGTGGGCAATCAGCCCCAGCATTTT. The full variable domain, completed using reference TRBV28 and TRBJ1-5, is DVKVTQSSRYLVKRTGEKVFLECVQDMDHENMFWYRQDPGLGLRLIYFSYDVKMKEKGDIPEGYSVSREKKERFSLILESASTNQTSMYLCASHTTTWVGNQPQHFGDGTRLSIL.

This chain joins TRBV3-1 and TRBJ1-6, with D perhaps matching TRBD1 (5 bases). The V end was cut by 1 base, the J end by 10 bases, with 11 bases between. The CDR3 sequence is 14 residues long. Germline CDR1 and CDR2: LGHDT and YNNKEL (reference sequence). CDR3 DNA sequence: TGTGCCAGCAGCCAAGGTCAGGGAAACTCACCCCTCCACTTT. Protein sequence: CASSQGQGNSPLHF.

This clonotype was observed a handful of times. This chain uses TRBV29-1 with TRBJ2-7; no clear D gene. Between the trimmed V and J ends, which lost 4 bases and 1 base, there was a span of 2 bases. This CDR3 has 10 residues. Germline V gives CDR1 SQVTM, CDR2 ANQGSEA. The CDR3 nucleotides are TGCAGCGTTGTTTCCTACGAGCAGTACGTC. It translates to CSVVSYEQYV.

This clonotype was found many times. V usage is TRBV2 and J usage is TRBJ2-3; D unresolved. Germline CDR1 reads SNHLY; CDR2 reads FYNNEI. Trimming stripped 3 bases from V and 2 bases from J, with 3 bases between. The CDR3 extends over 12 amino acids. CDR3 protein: CASSETTDTQYF. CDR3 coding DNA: TGTGCCAGCAGTGAGACCACAGATACGCAGTATTTT. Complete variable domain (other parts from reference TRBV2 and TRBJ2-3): EPEVTQTPSHQVTQMGQEVILRCVPISNHLYFYWYRQILGQKVEFLVSFYNNEISEKSEIFDDQFSVERPDGSNFTLKIRSTKLEDSAMYFCASSETTDTQYFGPGTRLTVL.

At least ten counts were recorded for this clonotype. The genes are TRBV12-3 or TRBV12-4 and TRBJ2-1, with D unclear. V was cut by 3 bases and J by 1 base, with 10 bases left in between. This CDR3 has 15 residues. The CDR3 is CASSFVGPSYNEQFF. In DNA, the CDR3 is TGTGCCAGCAGTTTTGTCGGCCCGTCCTACAATGAGCAGTTCTTC.

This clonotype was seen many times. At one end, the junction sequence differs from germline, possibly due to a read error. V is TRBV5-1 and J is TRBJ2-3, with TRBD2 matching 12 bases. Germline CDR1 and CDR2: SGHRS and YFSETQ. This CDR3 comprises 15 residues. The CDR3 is CASSLTSGGTDTQYF. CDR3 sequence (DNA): TGTGCCAGTAGTCTAACTAGCGGGGGGACAGATACGCAGTATTTT.

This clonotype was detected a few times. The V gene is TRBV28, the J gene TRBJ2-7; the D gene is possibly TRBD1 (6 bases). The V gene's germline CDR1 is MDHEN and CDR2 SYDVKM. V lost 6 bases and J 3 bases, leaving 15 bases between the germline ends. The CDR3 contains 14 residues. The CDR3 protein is CASRLTGQYYEQYF. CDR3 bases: TGTGCCAGCAGGTTGACAGGCCAATACTACGAGCAGTACTTC.

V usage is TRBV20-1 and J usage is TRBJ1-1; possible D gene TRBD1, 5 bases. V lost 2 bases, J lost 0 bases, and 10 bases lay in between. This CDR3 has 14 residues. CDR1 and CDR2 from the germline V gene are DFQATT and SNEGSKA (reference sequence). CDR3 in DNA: TGCAGTGCTAGAACCGGGACGGTGAACACTGAAGCTTTCTTT. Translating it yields CSARTGTVNTEAFF.

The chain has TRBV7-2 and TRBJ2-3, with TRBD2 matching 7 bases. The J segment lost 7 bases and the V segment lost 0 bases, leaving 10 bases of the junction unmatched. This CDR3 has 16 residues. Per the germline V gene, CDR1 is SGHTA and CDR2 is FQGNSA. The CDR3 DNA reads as TGTGCCAGCAGCTTAGCGTTCGCGGGAGTTCGGAATACGCAGTATTTT. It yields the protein CASSLAFAGVRNTQYF.

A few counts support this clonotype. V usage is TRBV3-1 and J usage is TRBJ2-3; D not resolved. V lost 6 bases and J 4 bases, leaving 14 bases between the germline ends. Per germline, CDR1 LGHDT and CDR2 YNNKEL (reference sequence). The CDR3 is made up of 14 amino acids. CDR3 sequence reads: CASRSFAGADTQYF. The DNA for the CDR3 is TGTGCCAGCAGATCTTTCGCTGGCGCAGATACGCAGTATTTT.

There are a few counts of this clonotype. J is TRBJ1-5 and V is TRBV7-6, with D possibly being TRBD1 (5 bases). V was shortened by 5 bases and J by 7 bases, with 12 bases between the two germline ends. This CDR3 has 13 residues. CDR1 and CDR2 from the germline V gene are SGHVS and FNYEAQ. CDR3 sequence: CASSNRGEQPQHF. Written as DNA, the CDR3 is TGTGCCAGCAGCAACCGGGGGGAACAGCCCCAGCATTTT.

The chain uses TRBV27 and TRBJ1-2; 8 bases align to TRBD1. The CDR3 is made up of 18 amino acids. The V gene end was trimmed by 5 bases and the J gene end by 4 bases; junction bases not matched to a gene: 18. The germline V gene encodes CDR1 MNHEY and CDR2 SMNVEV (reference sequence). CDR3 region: CASSPKGTGRSVGYGYTF. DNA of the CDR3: TGTGCCAGCAGTCCTAAAGGGACAGGTCGATCAGTGGGCTATGGCTACACCTTC.

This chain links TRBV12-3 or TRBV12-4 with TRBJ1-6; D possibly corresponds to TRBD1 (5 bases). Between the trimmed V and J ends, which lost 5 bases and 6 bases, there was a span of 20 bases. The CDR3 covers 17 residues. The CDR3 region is CASSPSPGPVSNSPLHF. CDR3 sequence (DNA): TGTGCCAGCAGTCCGAGCCCGGGGCCAGTATCTAATTCACCCCTCCACTTT.

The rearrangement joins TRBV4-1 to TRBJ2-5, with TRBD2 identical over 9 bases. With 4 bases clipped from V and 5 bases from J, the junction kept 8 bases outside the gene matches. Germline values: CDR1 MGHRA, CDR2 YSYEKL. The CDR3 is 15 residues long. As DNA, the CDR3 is TGCGCCAGCAGCCTTATAGCGGGAGCCAAGGAGACCCAGTACTTC. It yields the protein CASSLIAGAKETQYF.

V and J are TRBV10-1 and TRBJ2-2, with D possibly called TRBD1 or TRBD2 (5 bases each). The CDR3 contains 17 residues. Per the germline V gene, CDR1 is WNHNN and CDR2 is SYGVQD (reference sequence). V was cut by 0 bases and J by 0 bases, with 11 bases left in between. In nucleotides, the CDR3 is TGCGCCAGCAGTGAGTCGGTGGGGACCACGAACACCGGGGAGCTGTTTTTT. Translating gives CASSESVGTTNTGELFF.

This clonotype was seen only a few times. The CDR3 reads CASSFASGPRELFF. DNA of the CDR3: TGTGCCAGCAGCTTTGCTAGCGGTCCAAGGGAGCTGTTTTTT. The chain uses TRBV7-3 and TRBJ2-2, with 7 positions matching TRBD2. This CDR3 region has 14 residues. In germline, CDR1 is SGHTA, CDR2 FQGTGA. V gave up 3 bases and J gave up 9 bases; unmatched junction bases: 7.

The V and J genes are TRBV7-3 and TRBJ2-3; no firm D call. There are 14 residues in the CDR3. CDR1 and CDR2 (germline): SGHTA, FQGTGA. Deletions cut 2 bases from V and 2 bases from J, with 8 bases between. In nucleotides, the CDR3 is TGTGCCAGCAGCTTAGGCCACGCCACAGATACGCAGTATTTT. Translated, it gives CASSLGHATDTQYF.

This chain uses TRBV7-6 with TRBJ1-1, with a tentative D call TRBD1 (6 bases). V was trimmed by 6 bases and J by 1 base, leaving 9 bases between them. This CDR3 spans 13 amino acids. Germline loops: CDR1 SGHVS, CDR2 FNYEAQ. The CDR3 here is CASREGENTEAFF. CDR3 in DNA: TGTGCCAGCAGGGAGGGGGAGAACACTGAAGCTTTCTTT.

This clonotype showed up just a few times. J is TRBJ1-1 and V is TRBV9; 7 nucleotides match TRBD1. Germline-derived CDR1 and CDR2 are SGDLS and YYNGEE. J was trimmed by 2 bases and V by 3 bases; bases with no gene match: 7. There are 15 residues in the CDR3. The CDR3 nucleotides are TGTGCCAGCAGCGGCCGGACAGGTCTAAACACTGAAGCTTTCTTT. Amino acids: CASSGRTGLNTEAFF.

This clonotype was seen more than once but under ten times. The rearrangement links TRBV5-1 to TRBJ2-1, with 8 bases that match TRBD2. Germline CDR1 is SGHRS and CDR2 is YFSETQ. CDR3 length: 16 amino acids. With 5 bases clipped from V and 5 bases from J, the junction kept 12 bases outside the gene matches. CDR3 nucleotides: TGCGCCAGCAGGGACACTACTAGCGGAATTAACAATGAGCAGTTCTTC. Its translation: CASRDTTSGINNEQFF.